These 26 T cell receptor beta chains originate from one sample sequenced in a study of T cells in Graves' hyperthyroidism and ophthalmopathy. The source material, RNA transcripts, was used to amplify TCR beta CDR3 regions. The study used the HTBI primer set for a first-round RT-PCR of the TCR CDR3. TCRdb processed the multiplex PCR reads anew with MiXCR; each CDR3 protein has one entry. The profile shows some 300,000 distinct CDR3 sequences, approximately 19% of them singletons. Sequencing was done on a sample of blood. The receptors come from a man aged 50-59 years with Graves' ophthalmopathy.

This clonotype was detected only a few times. The chain links TRBV19 to TRBJ2-7; 9 nucleotides match TRBD1. The length of the CDR3 is 13 residues. CDR1 LNHDA and CDR2 SQIVND come from the germline V gene (reference sequence). V was pared by 7 bases and J by 6 bases, with 7 bases of the junction left unmatched. CDR3 in amino acids: CASTARDRAEQYF. DNA for the CDR3: TGTGCCAGTACCGCTAGGGACAGGGCCGAGCAGTACTTC.

This clonotype was counted many times. V gene TRBV3-1 combines with J gene TRBJ2-7; perhaps TRBD2 as D (5 bases). The CDR3 totals 15 residues. The germline CDR1 and CDR2 sequences are LGHDT and YNNKEL (reference sequence). V dropped 0 bases and J dropped 3 bases, with 12 bases sitting between them. The CDR3, as DNA: TGTGCCAGCAGCCAAGATGGTAGCGTCAGCTACGAGCAGTACTTC. Translation: CASSQDGSVSYEQYF.

This clonotype showed up just a few times. The J gene is TRBJ2-1, the V gene TRBV18; D is ambiguous. V lost 0 bases and J lost 9, with 9 bases in between. Germline-derived CDR1 and CDR2 are KGHSH and LQKENI. The CDR3 has 13 amino acids. The CDR3 DNA reads as TGTGCCAGCTCACCACCGGTACCAGGTGAGCAGTTCTTC. Its protein is CASSPPVPGEQFF. The entire variable domain, with the rest obtained from reference TRBV18 and TRBJ2-1, is as follows: NAGVMQNPRHLVRRRGQEARLRCSPMKGHSHVYWYRQLPEEGLKFMVYLQKENIIDESGMPKERFSAEFPKEGPSILRIQQVVRGDSAAYFCASSPPVPGEQFFGPGTRLTVL.

This clonotype was detected many times. The rearrangement joins TRBV2 to TRBJ1-4, with no clear D. The CDR3 has 14 amino acids. V lost 6 bases and J 3 bases, leaving 11 bases between the germline ends. Germline assignment: CDR1 SNHLY and CDR2 FYNNEI. The CDR3 reads CASSLRVANEKLFF. The CDR3 DNA reads as TGTGCCAGCAGCCTCAGAGTAGCTAATGAAAAACTGTTTTTT.

This clonotype has more than one count but fewer than ten. The chain has TRBV7-8 and TRBJ2-7; the D gene is possibly TRBD1 (6 bases). The CDR3 sequence is 15 residues long. Germline CDR1 SGHVS, CDR2 FQNEAQ. V was cut by 8 bases and J by 0 bases, with 17 bases left in between. The CDR3 protein is CASGSEGHLSYEQYF. The CDR3 DNA reads as TGTGCCAGCGGCTCCGAGGGACACCTCTCCTACGAGCAGTACTTC. The complete variable domain, with remaining parts taken from reference TRBV7-8 and TRBJ2-7, reads GAGVSQSPRYKVAKRGQDVALRCDPISGHVSLFWYQQALGQGPEFLTYFQNEAQLDKSGLPSDRFFAERPEGSVSTLKIQRTQQEDSAVYLCASGSEGHLSYEQYFGPGTRLTVT.

The rearrangement joins TRBV13 to TRBJ2-7; a weak D match, TRBD1 (5 bases). Per the germline V gene, CDR1 is PRHDT and CDR2 is FYEKMQ (reference sequence). The CDR3 runs to 13 residues. Between the trimmed V and J ends, which lost 3 bases and 2 bases, there was a span of 8 bases. The CDR3 is CASSLDNAYEQYF. The CDR3 nucleotides are TGTGCCAGCAGCTTGGACAACGCCTACGAGCAGTACTTC.

This chain joins TRBV11-2 and TRBJ2-7; TRBD2 matches 13 bases. CDR3 length: 15 amino acids. Germline CDR1 is SGHAT and CDR2 is FQNNGV. After removal of 6 bases from V and 6 bases from J, the junction contained 8 bases not matched to a gene. The CDR3 region has the DNA TGTGCCAGCAGATCGGGACTAGCGGGGCCCTCCGAGCAGTACTTC. Amino acids: CASRSGLAGPSEQYF.

V usage is TRBV7-9 and J usage is TRBJ2-7, with 7 nucleotides matching TRBD1. In germline, CDR1 is SEHNR, CDR2 FQNEAQ (reference sequence). The J segment lost 5 bases and the V segment lost 0 bases, leaving 7 bases of the junction unmatched. The CDR3 covers 15 residues. The CDR3 is CASSLAGDSLNEQYF. In DNA form, the CDR3 reads TGTGCCAGCAGCTTAGCGGGGGACAGCCTAAACGAGCAGTACTTC.

The rearrangement uses TRBV6-1 and TRBJ2-7; D is perhaps TRBD1 (5 bases). V shed 9 bases and J shed 2 bases, with 14 bases lying between them. The germline V gene encodes CDR1 MNHNS and CDR2 SASEGT. The CDR3 sequence is 13 residues long. CDR3 sequence reads: CASAQGMTYEQYF. DNA of the CDR3: TGTGCCAGTGCCCAGGGAATGACCTACGAGCAGTACTTC.

In its sample, this clonotype was seen many times. The rearrangement links TRBV3-1 to TRBJ2-4; D might be TRBD2 (6 bases). Germline assignment: CDR1 LGHDT and CDR2 YNNKEL (reference sequence). Trimming stripped 1 base from V and 0 bases from J, with 13 bases between. There are 17 residues in the CDR3. The CDR3 spells CASSQVGGWEAKNIQYF. The DNA of the CDR3 is TGTGCCAGCAGCCAAGTTGGGGGGTGGGAAGCCAAAAACATTCAGTACTTC.

For this clonotype: A much larger clone differs from this one at a single base, so this may be a read error. This rearrangement joins TRBV12-3 or TRBV12-4 to TRBJ1-1; no clear D. This CDR3 has 11 residues. V was cut by 3 bases and J by 10 bases, with 9 bases left in between. The CDR3 sequence is CASSLTHGAFF. CDR3 nucleotides: TGTGCCAGCAGTTTGACACATGGAGCTTTCTTT.

This clonotype was picked up a small number of times. CDR3 DNA sequence: TGTGCCAGCAGATCCGGGCCCCATGACTACGAGCAGTACTTC. It specifies CASRSGPHDYEQYF. The J gene is TRBJ2-7, the V gene TRBV2; D remains unclear. Germline CDR1 and CDR2: SNHLY and FYNNEI. Trimming took off 6 bases at V and 3 bases at J, with 15 bases between the two ends. The CDR3 extends over 14 amino acids.

This clonotype was recorded many times. The chain is built from TRBV20-1 and TRBJ1-1; tentatively, D is TRBD1 (5 bases). The V gene's germline CDR1 is DFQATT and CDR2 SNEGSKA (reference sequence). There are 16 residues in the CDR3. V lost 3 bases to trimming and J lost 1 base, with 18 bases between them. CDR3 bases: TGCAGTGCTAGGACAGCAGGCGCCCTTCCGAACACTGAAGCTTTCTTT. This encodes CSARTAGALPNTEAFF.

This clonotype occurred once. A read error is possible here, since a much larger clone lies one base away. In this CDR3 the conserved last residue, phenylalanine or tryptophan, is missing, so a read error is likely. The chain joins TRBV5-5 to TRBJ1-1; perhaps TRBD1 as D (6 bases). Trimming took 1 base from V and 3 from J, leaving 10 bases between them. Germline V lookup: CDR1 SGHKS, CDR2 YYEKEE (reference sequence). The CDR3 runs to 14 residues. The CDR3 loop reads CASSLRGEDTEAFL. The CDR3 region has the DNA TGTGCCAGCAGCTTGAGGGGGGAAGACACTGAAGCTTTCCTT.

The chain links TRBV5-4 to TRBJ2-3, with TRBD2 as a possible D gene (5 bases). Germline V gene data show CDR1 as SGHNT and CDR2 as YYREEE (reference sequence). V gave up 4 bases and J gave up 2 bases, with 11 bases separating them. The CDR3 loop spans 14 amino acids. The CDR3 DNA reads TGTGCCAGCAGCCCCGCGGGCACCACAGATACGCAGTATTTT. It codes for CASSPAGTTDTQYF.

This clonotype was seen more than once but under ten times. The chain couples TRBV5-6 to TRBJ1-4; 9 positions agree with TRBD1. Per germline, CDR1 SGHDT and CDR2 YYEEEE. The V gene end was trimmed by 2 bases and the J gene end by 8 bases; junction bases not matched to a gene: 7. The CDR3 consists of 15 residues. In DNA, the CDR3 is TGTGCCAGCAGCTTCTACGACAGGGGGGGAGAAAAACTGTTTTTT. This encodes CASSFYDRGGEKLFF.

This clonotype was detected only a few times. The chain employs TRBV4-1 and TRBJ1-1, with 10 bases aligning to TRBD1. The trim removed 4 bases at V and 1 base at J, leaving 9 bases unmatched. The CDR3 runs 17 residues. Germline assignment: CDR1 MGHRA and CDR2 YSYEKL. The CDR3 coding sequence is TGCGCCAGCAGCCTACAAGAGGGGACAGGGGCGAACACTGAAGCTTTCTTT. As protein: CASSLQEGTGANTEAFF.

This clonotype was counted between two and nine times. The chain couples TRBV27 to TRBJ2-1, with D unclear. Germline loops: CDR1 MNHEY, CDR2 SMNVEV (reference sequence). The CDR3 totals 15 residues. Trimming removed 7 bases from V and 3 bases from J, with 16 bases in between. This CDR3 is CASTLSSPSYNEQFF. The CDR3 bases are TGTGCCAGCACTCTAAGCTCCCCTAGCTACAATGAGCAGTTCTTC.

The CDR3 sequence: CASTSGTGTIRSGANVLTF. The CDR3 DNA sequence: TGCGCCAGCACCTCGGGAACCGGGACTATCCGCTCTGGGGCCAACGTCCTGACTTTC. The chain has TRBV5-1 and TRBJ2-6, with TRBD2 matching over 7 bases. The CDR3 totals 19 residues. In germline, CDR1 is SGHRS, CDR2 YFSETQ. J lost 0 bases, V lost 6 bases, and 15 bases had no gene match.

The chain is built from TRBV12-3 or TRBV12-4 and TRBJ1-1; weak D call: TRBD1 (6 bases). This CDR3 is 14 amino acids long. Deletions cut 3 bases from V and 10 bases from J, with 18 bases between. The CDR3: CASSFLNLGAGAFF. As DNA, the CDR3 is TGTGCCAGCAGTTTTCTAAACTTGGGGGCGGGAGCTTTCTTT.

Here the CDR3 reads CASSPRYSGTSTDTQYF. The CDR3 nucleotides read TGTGCCAGCAGCCCTCGGTATTCGGGGACTAGCACAGATACGCAGTATTTT. The V call is TRBV25-1, the J call TRBJ2-3, with a weak D call TRBD2 (6 bases). This CDR3 spans 17 amino acids. Germline lookup yields CDR1 MGHDK and CDR2 SYGVNS. Trimming cost V 6 bases and J 0 bases, with 19 bases left between them.

Many counts were recorded for this clonotype. The rearrangement links TRBV20-1 to TRBJ2-5; 9 bases are shared with TRBD1. V gave up 3 bases and J gave up 4 bases; unmatched junction bases: 9. The CDR3 runs 15 residues. Germline CDR1 DFQATT, CDR2 SNEGSKA (reference sequence). The chain's CDR3 is CSASGAGTGRETQYF. The CDR3 DNA sequence: TGCAGTGCTAGTGGGGCCGGGACAGGGCGAGAGACCCAGTACTTC.

The chain links TRBV20-1 to TRBJ1-1; no reliable D call. V was cut by 1 base and J by 4 bases, with 4 bases left in between. Germline V gene lookup returns CDR1 DFQATT and CDR2 SNEGSKA (reference sequence). The CDR3 contains 11 residues. The CDR3 sequence: CSARGSTEAFF. The CDR3 coding sequence is TGCAGTGCTAGAGGTTCCACTGAAGCTTTCTTT.

V and J are TRBV19 and TRBJ1-5, with a tentative D call TRBD1 (6 bases). Germline V lookup: CDR1 LNHDA, CDR2 SQIVND (reference sequence). The CDR3 loop spans 15 amino acids. Trimming took 5 bases from V and 5 from J, leaving 16 bases between them. CDR3 sequence (DNA): TGTGCCAGTAGTCGACCGGACAGTCTGTATCAGCCCCAGCATTTT. Its protein is CASSRPDSLYQPQHF.

This clonotype came up many times. The V and J genes are TRBV3-1 and TRBJ2-5, with 11 bases aligning to TRBD2. Germline CDR1 is LGHDT and CDR2 is YNNKEL (reference sequence). With 1 base clipped from V and 5 bases from J, the junction kept 6 bases outside the gene matches. CDR3 length equals 16 residues. CDR3 loop: CASSQVTSGNLETQYF. The CDR3, as DNA: TGTGCCAGCAGCCAAGTGACTAGCGGGAACTTGGAGACCCAGTACTTC.

The chain combines TRBV12-3 or TRBV12-4 with TRBJ1-5; D remains ambiguous. The CDR3 extends over 16 amino acids. V dropped 2 bases and J dropped 0 bases, with 11 bases sitting between them. The CDR3 DNA reads as TGTGCCAGCAGTTTAAGTAGTCAGGCTAGCAATCAGCCCCAGCATTTT. Translating gives CASSLSSQASNQPQHF.